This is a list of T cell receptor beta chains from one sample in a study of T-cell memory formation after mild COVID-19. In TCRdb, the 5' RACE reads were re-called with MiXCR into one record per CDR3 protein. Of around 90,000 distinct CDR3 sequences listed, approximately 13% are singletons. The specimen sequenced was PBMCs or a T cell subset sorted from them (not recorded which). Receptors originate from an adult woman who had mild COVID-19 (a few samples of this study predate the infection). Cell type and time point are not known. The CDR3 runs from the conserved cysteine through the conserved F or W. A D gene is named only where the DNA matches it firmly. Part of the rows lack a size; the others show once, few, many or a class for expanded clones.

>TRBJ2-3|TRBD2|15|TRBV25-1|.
TGTGCCAGCAGTGATAGCGGGATCCATGTAGATACGCAGTATTTT
CASSDSGIHVDTQYF
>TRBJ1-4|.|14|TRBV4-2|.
TGTGCCAGCAGTCGGGGCTCCGCCAGTGAAAAACTGTTTTTT
CASSRGSASEKLFF
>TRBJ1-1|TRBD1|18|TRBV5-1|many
TGCGCCAGCACCTTAGGGTCCGCCGGGACAGGGGTACGCGCTGAAGCTTTCTTT
CASTLGSAGTGVRAEAFF
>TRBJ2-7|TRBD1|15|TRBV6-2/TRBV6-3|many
TGTGCCAGCAGTTACCCCGGGACAGGCGCCTACGAGCAGTACTTC
CASSYPGTGAYEQYF
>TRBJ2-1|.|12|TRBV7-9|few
TGTGCCAGCAGCCGAGGGACGCTTGAGCAGTTCTTC
CASSRGTLEQFF
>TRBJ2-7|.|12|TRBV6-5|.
TGTGCCAGCAGTGAAACGTCCTACGAGCAGTACTTC
CASSETSYEQYF
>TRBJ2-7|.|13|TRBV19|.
TGTGCCAGTAGTATGAAAGGGTCCTACGAGCAGTACTTC
CASSMKGSYEQYF
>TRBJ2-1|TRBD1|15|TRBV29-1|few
TGCAGCGTCGACGGACAGGGTTCGGTCTACAATGAGCAGTTCTTC
CSVDGQGSVYNEQFF
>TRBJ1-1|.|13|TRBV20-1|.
TGCAGTGCTCGTACAGGACAGAACACTGAAGCTTTCTTT
CSARTGQNTEAFF
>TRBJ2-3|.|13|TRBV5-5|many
TGTGCCAGCAGCTTGGACTCTACAGATACGCAGTATTTT
CASSLDSTDTQYF
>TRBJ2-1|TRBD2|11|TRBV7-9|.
TGTGCCAGCAGCTTAGGGACTAGCCCGTTCTTC
CASSLGTSPFF
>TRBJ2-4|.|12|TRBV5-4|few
TGTGCCAGCAGCTTGGCAGGGGTCATTCAGTACTTC
CASSLAGVIQYF
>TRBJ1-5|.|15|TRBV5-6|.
TGTGCCAGCAGCCCCACCGTCAGGGACAATCAGCCCCAGCATTTT
CASSPTVRDNQPQHF
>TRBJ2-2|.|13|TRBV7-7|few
TGTGCTAGCAGCCAGGGGAACACCGGGGAGCTGTTTTTT
CASSQGNTGELFF
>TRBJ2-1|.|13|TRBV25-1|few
TGTGCCAGCAGCCCCATGGAGTACAATGAGCAGTTCTTC
CASSPMEYNEQFF
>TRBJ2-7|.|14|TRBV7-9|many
TGTGCCAGCAGAGCGGCGGGCCCCACCTACGAGCAGTACTTC
CASRAAGPTYEQYF
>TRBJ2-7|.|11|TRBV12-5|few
TGTGCTAGTGGTTTAGTGTACGAGCAGTACTTC
CASGLVYEQYF
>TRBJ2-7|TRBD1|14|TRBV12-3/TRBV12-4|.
TGTGCCAGCAGTCAATCCCCTACAGGGGACGAGCAGTACTTC
CASSQSPTGDEQYF
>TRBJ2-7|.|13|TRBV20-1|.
TGCAGTGCTTTCTCAGGGAGCTCCTACGAGCAGTACTTC
CSAFSGSSYEQYF
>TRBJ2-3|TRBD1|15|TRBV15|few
TGTGCCACCAGCAGAGCGGGACAGCCCACAGATACGCAGTATTTT
CATSRAGQPTDTQYF
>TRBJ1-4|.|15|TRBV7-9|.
TGTGCCAGCAGCTCGGCGGCTGCAACTAATGAAAAACTGTTTTTT
CASSSAAATNEKLFF
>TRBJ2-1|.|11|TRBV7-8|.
TGTGCCAGCAGCTTTCACCATGAGCAGTTCTTC
CASSFHHEQFF
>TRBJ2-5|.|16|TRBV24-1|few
TGTGCCACCAGTGATTGGGGACATGAGCAACAAGAGACCCAGTACTTC
CATSDWGHEQQETQYF
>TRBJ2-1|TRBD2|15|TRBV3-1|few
TGTGCCAGCAGCCAAGGAGGCGGGAGGGTCGCTGAGCAGTTCTTC
CASSQGGGRVAEQFF
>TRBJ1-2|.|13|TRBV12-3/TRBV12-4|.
TGTGCCAGCAGTAGGACCGTCGACTATGGCTACACCTTC
CASSRTVDYGYTF
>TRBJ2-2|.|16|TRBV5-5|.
TGTGCCAGCAGCTTGCCGAGGGCTCTAGACACCGGGGAGCTGTTTTTT
CASSLPRALDTGELFF
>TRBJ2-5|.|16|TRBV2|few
TGTGCCAGCAGTGACTGGGGAGGGGGCACTTCAGAGACCCAGTACTTC
CASSDWGGGTSETQYF
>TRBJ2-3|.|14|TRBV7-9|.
TGTGCCAGCAGACCTCCGGAGGAGGGGGATACGCAGTATTTT
CASRPPEEGDTQYF
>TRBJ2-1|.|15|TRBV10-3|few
TGTGCCATCAGTGAGTCTGGTTTTCCCCTTAATGAGCAGTTCTTC
CAISESGFPLNEQFF
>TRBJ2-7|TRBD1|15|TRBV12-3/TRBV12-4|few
TGTGCCAGCAGCGCCACCGGGACAGGGACCCACGAGCAGTACTTC
CASSATGTGTHEQYF
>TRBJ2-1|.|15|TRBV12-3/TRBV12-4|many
TGTGCCAGCACCTTCGACTCGTACTCCTACAATGAGCAGTTCTTC
CASTFDSYSYNEQFF
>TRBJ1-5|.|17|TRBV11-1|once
TGTGCCAGCAGCTCGACGGCCCTACAGGGCAGCAATCAGCCCCAGCATTTT
CASSSTALQGSNQPQHF
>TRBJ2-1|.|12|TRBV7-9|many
TGTGCCAGCAGCTTAGTCTACAATGAGCAGTTCTTC
CASSLVYNEQFF
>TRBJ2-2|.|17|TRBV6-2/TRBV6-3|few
TGTGCCAGCAGTTACCCCCCCCACTCCATGAAACCCGGGGAGCTGTTTTTT
CASSYPPHSMKPGELFF
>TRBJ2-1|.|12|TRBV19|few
TGTGCCAGTAGCACTAGGACGGGTGAGCAGTTCTTC
CASSTRTGEQFF
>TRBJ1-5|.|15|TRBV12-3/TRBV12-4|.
TGTGCCAGCAGTTTTGACCCCCCGGGCAATCAGCCCCAGCATTTT
CASSFDPPGNQPQHF
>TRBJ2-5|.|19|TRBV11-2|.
TGTGCCAGCAGCTTAGAAAGTGCAATGAGGTGTGGGGCCCAAGAGACCCAGTACTTC
CASSLESAMRCGAQETQYF
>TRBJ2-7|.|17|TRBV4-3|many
TGCGCCAGCAGCCAAGATCTTAACGGCGGGCTGAACTACGAGCAGTACTTC
CASSQDLNGGLNYEQYF